This T cell receptor (beta chain) was identified in a study of identical twins. The CDR3 is 15 amino acids. V dropped 5 bases and J dropped 1 base, with 13 bases sitting between them. Germline CDR1 reads MNHNS; CDR2 reads SASEGT. No donor was unhealthy or non-Caucasian. Study outcomes and limitations: The analysis was cross-sectional rather than longitudinal within donors. While abundant cord blood beta clonotypes carried fewer insertions, memory repertoires showed no such pattern.

This clonotype has at least ten counts. Its specificity is not known. cDNA carried unique molecular identifiers, and a universal primer site was added by template switching. TCRdb redid the calling of the 5' RACE reads with MiXCR, one entry per CDR3 protein. The sample contains about 660,000 distinct CDR3 sequences, around 8.6% of which appear only once. The data also belong to a second study, concerning yellow fever vaccine responses in identical twins.

The clonotype originates from a woman aged 18-35 years in good health. The sample comprised PBMCs. The chain joins TRBV6-1 to TRBJ2-3; D is perhaps TRBD1 (6 bases). CDR3 nucleotides: TGTGCCAGCAGTACCGGGACACTCGGCACAGATACGCAGTATTTT. It codes for CASSTGTLGTDTQYF.